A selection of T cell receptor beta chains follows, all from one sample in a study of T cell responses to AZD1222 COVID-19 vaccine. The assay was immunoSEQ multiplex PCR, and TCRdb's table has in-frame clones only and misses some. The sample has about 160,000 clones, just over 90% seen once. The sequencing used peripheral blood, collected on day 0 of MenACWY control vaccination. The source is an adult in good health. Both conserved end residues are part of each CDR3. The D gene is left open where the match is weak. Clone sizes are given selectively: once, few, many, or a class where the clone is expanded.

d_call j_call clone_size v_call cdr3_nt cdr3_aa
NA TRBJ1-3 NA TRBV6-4 TGTGCCAGCAGTGAACAGGCTGGAAACACCATATATTTT CASSEQAGNTIYF
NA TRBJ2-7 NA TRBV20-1 TGCAGTGCTACCCTGACCTGGGAGCAGTACTTC CSATLTWEQYF
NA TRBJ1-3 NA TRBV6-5 TGTGCCAGCAGTCCACATACCGGCTCTGGAAACACCATATATTTT CASSPHTGSGNTIYF
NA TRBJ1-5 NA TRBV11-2 TGTGCCAGCAGCTTAGGGACAAATAGCAATCAGCCCCAGCATTTT CASSLGTNSNQPQHF
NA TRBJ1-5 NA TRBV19 TGTGCCAGTAGTATTAAGACGGCTTCTCGCAATCAGCCCCAGCATTTT CASSIKTASRNQPQHF
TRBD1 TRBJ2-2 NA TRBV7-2 TGTGCCAGCAGCTTACGGACAGGGGACCCCGGGGAGCTGTTTTTT CASSLRTGDPGELFF
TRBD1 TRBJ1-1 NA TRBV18 TGTGCCAGCTCACCAGGGACAGTGAGAAACACTGAAGCTTTCTTT CASSPGTVRNTEAFF
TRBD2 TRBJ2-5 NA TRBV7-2 TGTGCCAGCAGCCCTGGACTAGCGGGAGGGGCCCAGTACTTC CASSPGLAGGAQYF
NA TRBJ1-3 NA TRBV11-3 TGTGCCAGCAGCTTCTCCTTGAGCTCTGGAAACACCATATATTTT CASSFSLSSGNTIYF
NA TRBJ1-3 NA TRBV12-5 TGTGCTAGTGGCCAGACCGGAAACACCATATATTTT CASGQTGNTIYF
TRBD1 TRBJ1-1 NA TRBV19 TGTGCCAGTAGTACGGGACAGGGAAGAGCTGAAGCTTTCTTT CASSTGQGRAEAFF
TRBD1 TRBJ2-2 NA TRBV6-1 TGTGCCAGCAGTGAAATGTGGACAGGCGGGGAGCTGTTTTTT CASSEMWTGGELFF
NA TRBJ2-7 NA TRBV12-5 TGTGCTAGTGGTTTGGTCTCAGGGGTCTACGAGCAGTACTTC CASGLVSGVYEQYF
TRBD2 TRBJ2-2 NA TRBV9 TGTGCCAGCAGCGTCCTAGCGGGAGGCACCGGGGAGCTGTTTTTT CASSVLAGGTGELFF
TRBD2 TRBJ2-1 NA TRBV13 TGTGCCAGCAGCACCCAATGGACTAGCGGGAGAAATGAGCAGTTCTTC CASSTQWTSGRNEQFF
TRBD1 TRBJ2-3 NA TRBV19 TGTGCCAGTCAGGAACAGGGGGCGCGGGATACGCAGTATTTT CASQEQGARDTQYF
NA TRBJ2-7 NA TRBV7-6 TGTGCCAGCAGCCCATCACCTCAGGAGTACGAGCAGTACTTC CASSPSPQEYEQYF
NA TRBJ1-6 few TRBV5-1 TGCGCCAGCAGCTTGGGGTTCAATTCACCCCTCCACTTT CASSLGFNSPLHF
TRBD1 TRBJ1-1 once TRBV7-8 TGTGCCAGCAGCCCTCGGACAGGGGTGAACACTGAAGCTTTCTTT CASSPRTGVNTEAFF
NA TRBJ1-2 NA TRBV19 TGTGCCAGTAGTATACTGGGACGGGCATTGAGCTACACCTTC CASSILGRALSYTF
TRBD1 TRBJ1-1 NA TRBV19 TGTGCCAGTAGACCCGGGACAGGGACTACTGAAGCTTTCTTT CASRPGTGTTEAFF
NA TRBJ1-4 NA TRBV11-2 TGTGCCAGCAGCTTCGAGTTCGGAAAACTGTTTTTT CASSFEFGKLFF
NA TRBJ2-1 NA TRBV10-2 TGCGCCAGCAGTGAGTCAGGAAGGTACAATGAGCAGTTCTTC CASSESGRYNEQFF
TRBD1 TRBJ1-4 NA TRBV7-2 TGTGCCAGCAGCTTACAGGGGGGTCTTGAAAAACTGTTTTTT CASSLQGGLEKLFF
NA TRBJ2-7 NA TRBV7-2 TGTGCCAGCAGCTTAGGAAGGGGGTACTCCTACGAGCAGTACTTC CASSLGRGYSYEQYF
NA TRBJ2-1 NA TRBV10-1 TGCGCCAGCAGAGGCGGGCTTGGGGTGGATGAGCAGTTCTTC CASRGGLGVDEQFF
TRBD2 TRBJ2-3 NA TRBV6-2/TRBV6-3 TGTGCCAGCAGCGGGACTAGCGGCCGCTTCCGGGGCACAGATACGCAGTATTTT CASSGTSGRFRGTDTQYF
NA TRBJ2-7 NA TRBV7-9 TGTGCCAGCAGCCCTTCGGGCCCCAGGATCGAGCAGTACTTC CASSPSGPRIEQYF
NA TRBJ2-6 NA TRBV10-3 TGTGCCATCAGCGACCCCTCTCGACAATCTGGGGCCAACGTCCTGACTTTC CAISDPSRQSGANVLTF
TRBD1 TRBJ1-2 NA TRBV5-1 TGCGCCAGCTCTGGAGCGGGACAGGGAGGGGGCTACACCTTC CASSGAGQGGGYTF
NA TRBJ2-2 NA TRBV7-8 TGTGCCAGCAGACTACTAGCTCGGTTAACCGGGGAGCTGTTTTTT CASRLLARLTGELFF
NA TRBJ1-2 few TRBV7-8 TGTGCCAGCAGCGAAACAGCTAACTATGGCTACACCTTC CASSETANYGYTF
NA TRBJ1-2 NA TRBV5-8 TGTGCCAGCAGCTTGCCGGGGATTAACTATGGCTACACCTTC CASSLPGINYGYTF
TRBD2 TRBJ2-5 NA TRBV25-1 TGTGCCAGCAGTGAATCGGCGGGAGGACAAGAGACCCAGTACTTC CASSESAGGQETQYF
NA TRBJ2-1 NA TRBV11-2 TGTGCCAGCAGCTTAGATTTGGCTATGAATGAGCAGTTCTTC CASSLDLAMNEQFF
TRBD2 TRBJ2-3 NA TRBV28 TGTTCAACAGCGGGGATAGATACGCAGTATTTT CSTAGIDTQYF
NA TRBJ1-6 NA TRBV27 TGTGCCAGCCTGGGCCTGGGGAGCTCCTATAATTCACCCCTCCACTTT CASLGLGSSYNSPLHF
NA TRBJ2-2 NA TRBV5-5 TGTGCCAGCGACAGTATAGGGGGTTCGGCCGGGGAGCTGTTTTTT CASDSIGGSAGELFF
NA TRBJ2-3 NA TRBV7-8 TGTGCCAGCAGCGACCACAGCACAGATACGCAGTATTTT CASSDHSTDTQYF
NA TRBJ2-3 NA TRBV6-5 TGTGCCAGCAGACTTAGCGGAACCAGCACAGATACGCAGTATTTT CASRLSGTSTDTQYF
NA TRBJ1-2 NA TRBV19 TGTGCCAGTAGTATCTCAGGGCGCTATGGCTACACCTTC CASSISGRYGYTF
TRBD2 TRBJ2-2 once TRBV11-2 TGTGCCAGCACCTTTTCGAGCGGGAGGGCCTACGGGGAGCTGTTTTTT CASTFSSGRAYGELFF
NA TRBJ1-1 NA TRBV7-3 TGTGCCAGCAGCCCGGGACGACAGAACACTGAAGCTTTCTTT CASSPGRQNTEAFF
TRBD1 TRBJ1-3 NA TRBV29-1 TGCAGCGCTCAGGTTGGGGACAGGGGATCAGGAAACACCATATATTTT CSAQVGDRGSGNTIYF
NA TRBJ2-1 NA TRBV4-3 TGCGCCAGCAGCCAAGTCTCAGGAGGGCATGAGCAGTTCTTC CASSQVSGGHEQFF
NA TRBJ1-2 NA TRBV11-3 TGTGCCAGCAGTCCTCGGGTCGACCGCCTCTATGGCTACACCTTC CASSPRVDRLYGYTF
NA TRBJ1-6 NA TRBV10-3 TGTGCCATCAGTGACAGGGTCAATTCACCCCTCCACTTT CAISDRVNSPLHF
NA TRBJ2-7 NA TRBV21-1 TGTGCCAGCAGCAAAGCGGACAGCTCCTACGAGCAGTACTTC CASSKADSSYEQYF
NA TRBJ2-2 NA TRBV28 TGTGCCAGCAGAGGACGGACTGTTAACACCGGGGAGCTGTTTTTT CASRGRTVNTGELFF
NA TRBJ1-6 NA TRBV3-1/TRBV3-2 TGTGCCAGCAGCCAAGGGGGGAATAATTCACCCCTCCACTTT CASSQGGNNSPLHF
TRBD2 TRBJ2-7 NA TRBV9 TGTGCCAGCAGCGTAGACGGCGGGAGCTCCTACGAGCAGTACTTC CASSVDGGSSYEQYF
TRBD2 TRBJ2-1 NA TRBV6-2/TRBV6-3 TGTGCCAGCAGTTACTTGGGACTAGCGGGAGAATCTTACAATGAGCAGTTCTTC CASSYLGLAGESYNEQFF
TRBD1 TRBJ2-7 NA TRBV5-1 TGCGCCAGCAGCTCCCCCGGGACAGTTCGCGAGCAGTACTTC CASSSPGTVREQYF
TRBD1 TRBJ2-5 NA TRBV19 TGTGCCAGTAGTACAACCAAGGACAGGTCCGTCGAGTACTTC CASSTTKDRSVEYF
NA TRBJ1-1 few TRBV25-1 TGTGCCAGCAGGTCAGGAGGGGCTCAGAACACTGAAGCTTTCTTT CASRSGGAQNTEAFF